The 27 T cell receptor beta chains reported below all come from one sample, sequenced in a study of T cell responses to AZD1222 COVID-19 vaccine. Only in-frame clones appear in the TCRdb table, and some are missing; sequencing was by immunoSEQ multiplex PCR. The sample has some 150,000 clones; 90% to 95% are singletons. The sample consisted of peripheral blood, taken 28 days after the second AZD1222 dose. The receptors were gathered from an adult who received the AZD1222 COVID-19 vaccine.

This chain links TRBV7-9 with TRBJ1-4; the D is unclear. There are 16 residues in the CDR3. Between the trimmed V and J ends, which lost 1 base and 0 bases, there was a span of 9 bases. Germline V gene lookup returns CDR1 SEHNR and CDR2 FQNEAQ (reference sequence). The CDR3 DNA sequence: TGTGCCAGCAGCTTAGATGGAGGAACAACTAATGAAAAACTGTTTTTT. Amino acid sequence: CASSLDGGTTNEKLFF.

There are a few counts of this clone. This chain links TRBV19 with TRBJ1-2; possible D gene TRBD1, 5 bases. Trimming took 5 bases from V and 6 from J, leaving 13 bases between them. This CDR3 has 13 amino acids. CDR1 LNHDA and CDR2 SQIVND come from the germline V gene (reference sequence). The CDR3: CASSFTQADGYTF. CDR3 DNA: TGTGCCAGTAGTTTCACACAGGCCGATGGCTACACCTTC. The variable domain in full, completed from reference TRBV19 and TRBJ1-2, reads DGGITQSPKYLFRKEGQNVTLSCEQNLNHDAMYWYRQDPGQGLRLIYYSQIVNDFQKGDIAEGYSVSREKKESFPLTVTSAQKNPTAFYLCASSFTQADGYTFGSGTRLTVV.

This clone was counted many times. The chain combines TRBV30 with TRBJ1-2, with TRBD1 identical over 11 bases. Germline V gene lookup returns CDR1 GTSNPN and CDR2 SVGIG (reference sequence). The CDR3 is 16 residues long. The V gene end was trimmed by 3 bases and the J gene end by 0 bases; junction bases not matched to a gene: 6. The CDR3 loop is CAWRRTGGSANYGYTF. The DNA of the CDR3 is TGTGCCTGGAGGAGGACAGGGGGCTCCGCTAACTATGGCTACACCTTC.

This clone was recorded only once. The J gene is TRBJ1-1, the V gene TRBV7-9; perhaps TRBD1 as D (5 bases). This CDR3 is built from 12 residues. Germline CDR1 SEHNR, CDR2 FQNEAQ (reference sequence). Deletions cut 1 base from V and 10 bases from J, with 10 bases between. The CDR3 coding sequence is TGTGCCAGCAGCTTAGGGGGGGTCGCAGCTTTCTTT. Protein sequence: CASSLGGVAAFF.

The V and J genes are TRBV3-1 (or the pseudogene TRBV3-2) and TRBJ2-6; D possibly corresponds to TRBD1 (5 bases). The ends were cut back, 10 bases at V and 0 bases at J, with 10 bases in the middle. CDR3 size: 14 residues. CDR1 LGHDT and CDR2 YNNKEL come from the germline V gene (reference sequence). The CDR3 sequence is CATKRGSGANVLTF. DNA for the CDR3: TGTGCCACCAAAAGGGGCTCTGGGGCCAACGTCCTGACTTTC.

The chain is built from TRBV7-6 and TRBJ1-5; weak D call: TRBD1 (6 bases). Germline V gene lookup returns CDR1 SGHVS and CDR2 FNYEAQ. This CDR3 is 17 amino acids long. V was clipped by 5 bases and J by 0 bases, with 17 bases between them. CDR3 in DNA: TGTGCCAGCAGCCCAATGGGGGGACAAATTAGCAATCAGCCCCAGCATTTT. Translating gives CASSPMGGQISNQPQHF.

CDR3 protein: CASSTPGQANEKLFF. The CDR3 DNA reads TGTGCCAGCAGCACCCCGGGACAAGCAAATGAAAAACTGTTTTTT. The chain joins TRBV6-5 to TRBJ1-4, with a possible D match to TRBD1 (6 bases). V was pared by 6 bases and J by 5 bases, with 16 bases between. Germline assignment: CDR1 MNHEY and CDR2 SVGAGI. This CDR3 spans 15 amino acids.

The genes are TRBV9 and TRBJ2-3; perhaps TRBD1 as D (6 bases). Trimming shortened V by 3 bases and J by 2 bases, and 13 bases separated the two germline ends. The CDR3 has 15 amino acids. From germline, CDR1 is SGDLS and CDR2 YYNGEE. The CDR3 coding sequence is TGTGCCAGCAGCGCCACAGGGTCCAACACAGATACGCAGTATTTT. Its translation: CASSATGSNTDTQYF.

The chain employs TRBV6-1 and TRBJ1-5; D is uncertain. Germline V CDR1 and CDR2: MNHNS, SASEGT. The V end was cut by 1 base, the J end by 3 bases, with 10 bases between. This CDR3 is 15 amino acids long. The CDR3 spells CASSEGRAYNQPQHF. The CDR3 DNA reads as TGTGCCAGCAGTGAAGGACGGGCCTACAATCAGCCCCAGCATTTT.

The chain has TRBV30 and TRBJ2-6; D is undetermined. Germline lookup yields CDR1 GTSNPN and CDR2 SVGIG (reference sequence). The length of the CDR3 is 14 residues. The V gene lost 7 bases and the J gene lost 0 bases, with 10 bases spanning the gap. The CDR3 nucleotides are TGTGCCTCAAGGGATAGCTCTGGGGCCAACGTCCTGACTTTC. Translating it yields CASRDSSGANVLTF.

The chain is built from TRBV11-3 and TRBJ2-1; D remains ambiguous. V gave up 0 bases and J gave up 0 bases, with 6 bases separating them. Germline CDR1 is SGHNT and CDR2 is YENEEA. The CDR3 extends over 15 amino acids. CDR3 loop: CASSLDSYSYNEQFF. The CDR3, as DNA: TGTGCCAGCAGCTTAGATTCCTACTCCTACAATGAGCAGTTCTTC.

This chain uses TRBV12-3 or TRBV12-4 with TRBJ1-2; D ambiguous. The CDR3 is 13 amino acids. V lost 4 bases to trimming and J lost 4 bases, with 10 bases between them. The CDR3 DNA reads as TGTGCCAGCAGTTCCACCCAGCGCTATGGCTACACCTTC. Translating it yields CASSSTQRYGYTF.

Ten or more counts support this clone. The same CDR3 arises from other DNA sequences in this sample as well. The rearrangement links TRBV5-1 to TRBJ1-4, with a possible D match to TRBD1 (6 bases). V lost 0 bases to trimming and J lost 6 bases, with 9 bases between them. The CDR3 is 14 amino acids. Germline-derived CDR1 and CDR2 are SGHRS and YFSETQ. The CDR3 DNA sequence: TGCGCCAGCAGCTTGGCAGGGGCTTATGAAAAACTGTTTTTT. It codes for CASSLAGAYEKLFF.

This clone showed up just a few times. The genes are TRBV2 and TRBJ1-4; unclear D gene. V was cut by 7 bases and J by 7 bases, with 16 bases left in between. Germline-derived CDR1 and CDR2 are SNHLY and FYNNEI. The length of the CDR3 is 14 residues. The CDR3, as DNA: TGTGCCAGCATGAGAGGGCAGTTGATTGAAAAACTGTTTTTT. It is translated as CASMRGQLIEKLFF. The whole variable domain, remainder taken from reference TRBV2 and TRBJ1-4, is EPEVTQTPSHQVTQMGQEVILRCVPISNHLYFYWYRQILGQKVEFLVSFYNNEISEKSEIFDDQFSVERPDGSNFTLKIRSTKLEDSAMYFCASMRGQLIEKLFFGSGTQLSVL.

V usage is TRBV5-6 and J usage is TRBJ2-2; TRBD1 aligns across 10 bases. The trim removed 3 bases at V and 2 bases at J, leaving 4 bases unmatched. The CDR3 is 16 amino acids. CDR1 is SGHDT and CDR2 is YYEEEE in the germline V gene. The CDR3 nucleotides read TGTGCCAGCAGCTGGGGGACAGGGGTCAACACCGGGGAGCTGTTTTTT. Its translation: CASSWGTGVNTGELFF.

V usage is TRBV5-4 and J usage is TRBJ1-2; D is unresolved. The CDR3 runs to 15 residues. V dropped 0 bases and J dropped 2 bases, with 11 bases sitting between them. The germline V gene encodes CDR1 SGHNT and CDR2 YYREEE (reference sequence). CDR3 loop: CASSLANYLNYGYTF. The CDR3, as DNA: TGTGCCAGCAGCTTGGCCAATTACTTAAACTATGGCTACACCTTC.

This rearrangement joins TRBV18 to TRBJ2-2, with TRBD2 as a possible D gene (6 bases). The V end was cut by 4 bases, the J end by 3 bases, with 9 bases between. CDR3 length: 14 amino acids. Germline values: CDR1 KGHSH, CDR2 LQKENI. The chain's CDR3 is CASSQGTYTGELFF. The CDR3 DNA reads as TGTGCCAGCTCACAGGGGACTTACACCGGGGAGCTGTTTTTT. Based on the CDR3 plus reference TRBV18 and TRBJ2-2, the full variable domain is NAGVMQNPRHLVRRRGQEARLRCSPMKGHSHVYWYRQLPEEGLKFMVYLQKENIIDESGMPKERFSAEFPKEGPSILRIQQVVRGDSAAYFCASSQGTYTGELFFGEGSRLTVL.

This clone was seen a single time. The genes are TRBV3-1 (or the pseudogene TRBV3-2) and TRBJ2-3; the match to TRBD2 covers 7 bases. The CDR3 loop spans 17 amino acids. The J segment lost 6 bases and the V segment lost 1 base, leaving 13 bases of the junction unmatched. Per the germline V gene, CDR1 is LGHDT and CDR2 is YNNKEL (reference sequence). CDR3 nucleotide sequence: TGTGCCAGCAGCCAAGTCTCCGAGGGACTAAGAGTGGATACGCAGTATTTT. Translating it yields CASSQVSEGLRVDTQYF.

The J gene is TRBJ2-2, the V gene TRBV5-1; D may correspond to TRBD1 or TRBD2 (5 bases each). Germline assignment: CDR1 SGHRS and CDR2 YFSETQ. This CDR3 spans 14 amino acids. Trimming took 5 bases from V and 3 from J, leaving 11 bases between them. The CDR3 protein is CASRAGTDTGELFF. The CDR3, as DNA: TGCGCCAGCAGGGCAGGGACCGACACCGGGGAGCTGTTTTTT.

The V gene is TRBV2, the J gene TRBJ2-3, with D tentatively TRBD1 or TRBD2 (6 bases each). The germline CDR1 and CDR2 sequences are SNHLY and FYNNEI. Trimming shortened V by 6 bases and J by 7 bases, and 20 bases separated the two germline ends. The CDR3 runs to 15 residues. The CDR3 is CASSESGALRYTQYF. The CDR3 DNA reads TGTGCCAGCAGCGAATCGGGGGCCCTCAGGTATACGCAGTATTTT.

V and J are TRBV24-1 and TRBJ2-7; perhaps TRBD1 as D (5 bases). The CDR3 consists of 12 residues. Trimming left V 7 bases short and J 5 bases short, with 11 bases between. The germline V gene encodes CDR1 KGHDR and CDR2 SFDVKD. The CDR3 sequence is CATSAQGHEQYF. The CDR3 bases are TGTGCCACCAGCGCCCAGGGCCACGAGCAGTACTTC.

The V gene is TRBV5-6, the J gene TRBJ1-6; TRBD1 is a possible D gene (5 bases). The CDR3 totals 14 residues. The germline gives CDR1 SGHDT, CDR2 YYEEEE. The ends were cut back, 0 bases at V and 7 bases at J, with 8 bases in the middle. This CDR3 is CASSLGGVNSPLHF. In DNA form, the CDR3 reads TGTGCCAGCAGCTTGGGGGGCGTCAATTCACCCCTCCACTTT.

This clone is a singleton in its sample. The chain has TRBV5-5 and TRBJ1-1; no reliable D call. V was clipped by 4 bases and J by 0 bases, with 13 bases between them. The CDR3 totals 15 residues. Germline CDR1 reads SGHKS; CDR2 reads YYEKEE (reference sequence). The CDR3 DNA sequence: TGTGCCAGCAGCGTGGACGTACTCATGAACACTGAAGCTTTCTTT. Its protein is CASSVDVLMNTEAFF.

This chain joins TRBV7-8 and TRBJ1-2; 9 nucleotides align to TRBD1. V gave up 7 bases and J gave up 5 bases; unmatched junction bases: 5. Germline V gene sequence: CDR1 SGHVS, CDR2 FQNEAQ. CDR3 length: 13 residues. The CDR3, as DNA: TGTGCCAGCACCGGGACAGGGTGGTATGGCTACACCTTC. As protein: CASTGTGWYGYTF.

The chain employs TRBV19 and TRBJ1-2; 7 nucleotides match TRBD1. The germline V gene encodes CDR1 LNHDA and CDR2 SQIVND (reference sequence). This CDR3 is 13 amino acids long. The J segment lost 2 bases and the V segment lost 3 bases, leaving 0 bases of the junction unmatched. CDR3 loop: CASSMTGNYGYTF. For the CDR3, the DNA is TGTGCCAGTAGTATGACAGGGAACTATGGCTACACCTTC.

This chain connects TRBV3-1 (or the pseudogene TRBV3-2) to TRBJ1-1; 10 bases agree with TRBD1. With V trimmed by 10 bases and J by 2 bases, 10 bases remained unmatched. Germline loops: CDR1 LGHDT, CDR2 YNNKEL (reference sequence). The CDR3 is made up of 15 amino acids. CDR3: CATRDRGRGNTEAFF. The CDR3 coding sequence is TGTGCCACCCGGGACAGGGGACGTGGTAACACTGAAGCTTTCTTT.

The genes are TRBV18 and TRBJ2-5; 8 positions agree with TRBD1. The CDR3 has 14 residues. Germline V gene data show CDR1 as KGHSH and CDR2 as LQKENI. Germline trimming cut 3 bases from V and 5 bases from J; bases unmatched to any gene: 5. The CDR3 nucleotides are TGTGCCAGCTCACCCCAGACAGGGGCCGAGACCCAGTACTTC. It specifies CASSPQTGAETQYF.